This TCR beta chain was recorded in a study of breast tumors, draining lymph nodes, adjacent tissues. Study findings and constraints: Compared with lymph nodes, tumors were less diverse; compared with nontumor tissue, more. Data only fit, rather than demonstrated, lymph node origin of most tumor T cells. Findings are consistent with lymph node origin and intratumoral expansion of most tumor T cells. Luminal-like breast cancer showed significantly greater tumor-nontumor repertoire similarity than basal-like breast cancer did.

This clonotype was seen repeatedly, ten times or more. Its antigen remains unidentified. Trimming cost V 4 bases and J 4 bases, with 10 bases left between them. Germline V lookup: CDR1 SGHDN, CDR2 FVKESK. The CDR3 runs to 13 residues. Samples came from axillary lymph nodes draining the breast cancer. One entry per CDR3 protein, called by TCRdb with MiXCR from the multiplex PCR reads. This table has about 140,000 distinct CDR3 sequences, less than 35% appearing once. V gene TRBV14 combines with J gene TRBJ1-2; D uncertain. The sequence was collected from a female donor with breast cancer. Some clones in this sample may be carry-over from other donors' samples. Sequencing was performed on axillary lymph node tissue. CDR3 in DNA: TGTGCCAGCAGCCTGAACCTTCTCTATGGCTACACCTTC. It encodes CASSLNLLYGYTF.